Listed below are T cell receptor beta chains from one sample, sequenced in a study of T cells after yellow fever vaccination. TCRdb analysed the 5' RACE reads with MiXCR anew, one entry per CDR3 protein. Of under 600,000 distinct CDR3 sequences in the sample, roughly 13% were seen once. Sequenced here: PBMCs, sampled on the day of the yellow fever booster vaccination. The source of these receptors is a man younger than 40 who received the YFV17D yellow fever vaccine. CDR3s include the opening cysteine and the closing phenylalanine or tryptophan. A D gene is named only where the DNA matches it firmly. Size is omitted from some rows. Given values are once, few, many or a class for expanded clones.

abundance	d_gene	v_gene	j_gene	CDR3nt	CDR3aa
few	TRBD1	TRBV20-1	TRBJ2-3	TGCAGTGCTATCTCTCCGGGACAGGACACAGATACGCAGTATTTT	CSAISPGQDTDTQYF
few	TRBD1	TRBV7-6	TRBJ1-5	TGTGCCAGCAGCCCCGGGTTAAACAGGGGACAGGGTCAGCCCCAGCATTTT	CASSPGLNRGQGQPQHF
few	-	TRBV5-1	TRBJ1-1	TGCGCCAGCACGGTATCGGCGACAGTGAACACTGAAGCTTTCTTT	CASTVSATVNTEAFF
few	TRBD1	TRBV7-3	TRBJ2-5	TGTGCCAGCAGCTTGTACAGGGGACAGACCCAGTACTTC	CASSLYRGQTQYF
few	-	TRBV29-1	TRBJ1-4	TGCAGCGCCAGGGATGTGAATGAAAAACTGTTTTTT	CSARDVNEKLFF
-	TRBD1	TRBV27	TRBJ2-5	TGTGCCAGCAGTTTCTTAGCAGGGGGTTTGGAGACCCAGTACTTC	CASSFLAGGLETQYF
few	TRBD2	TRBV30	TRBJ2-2	TGTGCCTGGATGAAGCGGGAGTCGCACACCGGGGAGCTGTTTTTT	CAWMKRESHTGELFF
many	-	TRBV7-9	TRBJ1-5	TGTGCCAGCAGCTCCGGGACACTTGTAGTTGGGCCCCAGCATTTT	CASSSGTLVVGPQHF
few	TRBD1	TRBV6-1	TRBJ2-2	TGTGCCAGCAGTCCTGGACAGGGCGGGACGTCCGGGGAGCTGTTTTTT	CASSPGQGGTSGELFF
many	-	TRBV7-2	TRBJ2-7	TGTGCCAGCAGCTTAATCTACGAGCAGTACTTC	CASSLIYEQYF
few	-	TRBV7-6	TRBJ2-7	TGTGCCAGCAGCTTAGCCCCAGGGGAAGGGTACGAGCAGTACTTC	CASSLAPGEGYEQYF
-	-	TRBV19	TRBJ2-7	TGTGCCAGTAGTATGCGGGCAGGGATGCACTACGAGCAGTACTTC	CASSMRAGMHYEQYF
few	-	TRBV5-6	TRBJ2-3	TGTGCCAGCACTTCGGACCGGCCAGATACGCAGTATTTT	CASTSDRPDTQYF
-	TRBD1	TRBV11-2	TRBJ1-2	TGTGCCAGCAGCTTCCCGGGACAGGGGGCCTATGGCTACACCTTC	CASSFPGQGAYGYTF
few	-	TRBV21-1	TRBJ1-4	TGTGCCAGCAGTCCCCCACCGACAACTAATGAAAAACTGTTTTTT	CASSPPPTTNEKLFF
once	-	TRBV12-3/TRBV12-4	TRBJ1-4	TGTGCCAGCAGTTTGACAACCTTTGCCACTAATGAAAAACTGTTTTTT	CASSLTTFATNEKLFF
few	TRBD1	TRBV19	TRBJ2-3	TGTGCCAGTCGGACAGGGAAGAGAGATACGCAGTATTTT	CASRTGKRDTQYF
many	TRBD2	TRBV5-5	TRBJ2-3	TGTGCCAGCAGCGGGGAGCCTAGCGGGTATGAGGAAGATACGCAGTATTTT	CASSGEPSGYEEDTQYF
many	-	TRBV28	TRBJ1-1	TGTGCCAGCGGGGCAGCGAACACTGAAGCTTTCTTT	CASGAANTEAFF
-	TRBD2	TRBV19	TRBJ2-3	TGTGCCAGTAGTATTGCCTTTGGCCTAGCGGGAAGCACAGATACGCAGTATTTT	CASSIAFGLAGSTDTQYF
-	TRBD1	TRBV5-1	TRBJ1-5	TGCGCCAGCAGCCCGAGCTCAGGGGGCGGACAGCCCCAGCATTTT	CASSPSSGGGQPQHF
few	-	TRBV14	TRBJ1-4	TGTGCCAGCAGCCAAGTGGGCCCGGATGAAAAACTGTTTTTT	CASSQVGPDEKLFF
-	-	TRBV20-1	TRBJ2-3	TGCAGTGCTAGAGATGCCCCAGATACGCAGTATTTT	CSARDAPDTQYF
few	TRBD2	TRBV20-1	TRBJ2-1	TGCAGTGCTAACCAGCGGGGATACAATGAGCAGTTCTTC	CSANQRGYNEQFF
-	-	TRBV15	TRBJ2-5	TGTGCCACCAGCAGCGGGGGGCTTGGAGAGACCCAGTACTTC	CATSSGGLGETQYF
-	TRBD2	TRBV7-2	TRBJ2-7	TGTGCCAGCAGCCCGGGACTAGCGGGAGTTTTTGGCTACGAGCAGTACTTC	CASSPGLAGVFGYEQYF
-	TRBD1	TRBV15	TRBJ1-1	TGTGCCACCAGCAGAGATAGGACAGGGTTTCGGGAAGCTTTCTTT	CATSRDRTGFREAFF
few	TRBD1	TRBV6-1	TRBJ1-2	TGTGCCAGCAGTGCAACACAGGGACAGTTCGATGGCTACACCTTC	CASSATQGQFDGYTF
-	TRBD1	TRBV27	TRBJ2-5	TGTGCCAGCAGTTCACTCTCTACCGGACAGGGGATAGAGACCCAGTACTTC	CASSSLSTGQGIETQYF
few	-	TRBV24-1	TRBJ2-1	TGTGCCACGACCCGAGGGGGTGAGCAGTTCTTC	CATTRGGEQFF
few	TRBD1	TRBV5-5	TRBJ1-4	TGTGCCAGCAGCCCGTGGGAGACAGGGAGACTGTTTTTT	CASSPWETGRLFF
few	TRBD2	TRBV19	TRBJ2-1	TGTGCCAGTAGCCTAGCGGGAGAGGTATATGAGCAGTTCTTC	CASSLAGEVYEQFF
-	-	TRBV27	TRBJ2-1	TGTGCCAGCAGTTCCCCGTCAAATGAGCAGTTCTTC	CASSSPSNEQFF
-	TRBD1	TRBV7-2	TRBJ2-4	TGTGCCAGCAGCGTACAGGGGGCTGAGGACATTCAGTACTTC	CASSVQGAEDIQYF
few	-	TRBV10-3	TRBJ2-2	TGTGCCGTCCAACCAGGGTTAACGAACACCGGGGAGCTGTTTTTT	CAVQPGLTNTGELFF
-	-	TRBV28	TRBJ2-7	TGTGCCAGCACCCTAGGGGACGAGCAGTACTTC	CASTLGDEQYF
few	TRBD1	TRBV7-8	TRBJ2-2	TGTGCCACTCGTCTGGGGACAGCACACACCGGGGAGCTGTTTTTT	CATRLGTAHTGELFF
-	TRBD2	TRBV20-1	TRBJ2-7	TGCAGTGCTAGAGGGTCTGGGACTAGCGGGAGCTCCTACGAGCAGTACTTC	CSARGSGTSGSSYEQYF
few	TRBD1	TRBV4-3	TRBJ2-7	TGCGCCAGCAGCCAAGCCCGGGACAGGGCGTTGTTATACGAGCAGTACTTC	CASSQARDRALLYEQYF
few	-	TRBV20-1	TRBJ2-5	TGCAGTGCTAGATTCGCTCAAGAGACCCAGTACTTC	CSARFAQETQYF
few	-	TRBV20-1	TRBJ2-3	TGCAGTGCTAGAGATCCGGTCGAGGGGGGGACGCAGTATTTT	CSARDPVEGGTQYF
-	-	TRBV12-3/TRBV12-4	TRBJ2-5	TGTGCCAGCAGTTTTGACTTGGATAGCGGCTACCAAGAGACCCAGTACTTC	CASSFDLDSGYQETQYF
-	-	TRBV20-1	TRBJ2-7	TGCAGTGCTAGAGATCTCTGGCCAGCGGAGCAGTACTTC	CSARDLWPAEQYF
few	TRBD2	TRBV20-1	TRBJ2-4	TGCAGTGTTCCTCAGAGGGGACTACAGTACTTC	CSVPQRGLQYF
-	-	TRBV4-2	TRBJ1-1	TGTGCCAGCAGCCGCAGGGTAACGAACACTGAAGCTTTCTTT	CASSRRVTNTEAFF
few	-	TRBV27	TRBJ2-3	TGTGCCAGCAGTTTGAATTTAGGGCTCGCAGATACGCAGTATTTT	CASSLNLGLADTQYF
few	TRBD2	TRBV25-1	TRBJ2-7	TGTGCCTCTTCTGGGAGGGGTAACGAGCAGTACTTC	CASSGRGNEQYF
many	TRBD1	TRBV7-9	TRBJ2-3	TGTGCCAGCAGCCCCCGGACAGGGGGAACAGATACGCAGTATTTT	CASSPRTGGTDTQYF
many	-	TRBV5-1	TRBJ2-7	TGCGCCAGCAGCTTGGCCAAGTATTTCGGGAGCCCCGGAGGGGAGCAGTACTTC	CASSLAKYFGSPGGEQYF